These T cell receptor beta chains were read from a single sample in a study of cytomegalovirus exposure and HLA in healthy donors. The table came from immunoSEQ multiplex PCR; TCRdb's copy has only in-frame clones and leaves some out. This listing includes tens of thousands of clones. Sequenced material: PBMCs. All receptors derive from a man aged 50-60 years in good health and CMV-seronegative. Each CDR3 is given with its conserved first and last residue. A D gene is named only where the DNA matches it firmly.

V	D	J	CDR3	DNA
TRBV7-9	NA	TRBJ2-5	CASSLHGAQETQYF	TGTGCCAGCAGCTTGCATGGGGCCCAAGAGACCCAGTACTTC
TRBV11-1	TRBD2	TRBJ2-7	CASSSVGLAPYEQYF	TGTGCCAGCAGCTCCGTTGGACTAGCGCCCTACGAGCAGTACTTC
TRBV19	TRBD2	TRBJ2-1	CASSTHSGSYNEQFF	TGTGCCAGTAGTACCCATAGCGGGTCGTACAATGAGCAGTTCTTC
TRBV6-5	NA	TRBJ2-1	CASSYKGVHSYNEQFF	TGTGCCAGCAGTTACAAGGGGGTTCACTCCTACAATGAGCAGTTCTTC
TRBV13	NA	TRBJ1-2	CASSPQQGHGYTF	TGTGCCAGCAGCCCGCAACAGGGCCATGGCTACACCTTC
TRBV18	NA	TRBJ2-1	CASSRPQGYNEQFF	TGTGCCAGCTCACGACCCCAGGGCTACAATGAGCAGTTCTTC
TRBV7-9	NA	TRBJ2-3	CASSLLGGAQDTQYF	TGTGCCAGCAGCTTACTAGGAGGGGCGCAAGATACGCAGTATTTT
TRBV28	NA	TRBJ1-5	CASSSGDRTNQPQHF	TGTGCCAGCAGTTCGGGAGACCGAACCAATCAGCCCCAGCATTTT
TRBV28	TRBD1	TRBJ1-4	CASSSTGGSNEKLFF	TGTGCCAGCAGTTCAACAGGGGGGAGTAATGAAAAACTGTTTTTT
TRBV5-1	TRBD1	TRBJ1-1	CASSPGDRMNTEAFF	TGCGCCAGCAGCCCGGGGGACAGAATGAACACTGAAGCTTTCTTT
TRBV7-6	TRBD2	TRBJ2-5	CASSLAGSGGETQYF	TGTGCCAGCAGCTTAGCTGGTAGCGGGGGAGAGACCCAGTACTTC
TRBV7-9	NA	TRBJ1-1	CASSYGNTEAFF	TGTGCCAGCAGCTACGGGAACACTGAAGCTTTCTTT
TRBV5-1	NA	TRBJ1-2	CASSLGQENYGYTF	TGCGCCAGCAGCTTGGGACAGGAGAACTATGGCTACACCTTC
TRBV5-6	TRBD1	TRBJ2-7	CAGSGQGYSYEQYF	TGTGCCGGCAGCGGACAGGGTTACTCCTACGAGCAGTACTTC
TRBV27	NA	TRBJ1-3	CASGKTGGNTIYF	TGTGCCAGCGGCAAGACTGGTGGAAACACCATATATTTT
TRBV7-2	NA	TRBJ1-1	CASSLNPGAANTEAFF	TGTGCCAGCAGTTTAAACCCAGGGGCTGCGAACACTGAAGCTTTCTTT
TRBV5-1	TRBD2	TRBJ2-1	CASSLGSSGGYNEQFF	TGCGCCAGCAGCTTGGGGTCTAGCGGGGGTTACAATGAGCAGTTCTTC
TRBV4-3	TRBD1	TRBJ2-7	CASSRDREYSYEQYF	TGCGCCAGCAGCAGGGACAGGGAGTACTCCTACGAGCAGTACTTC
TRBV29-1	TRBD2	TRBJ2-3	CSVAGLAADTQYF	TGCAGCGTCGCGGGACTAGCGGCGGATACGCAGTATTTT
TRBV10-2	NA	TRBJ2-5	CASSVDRETQYF	TGCGCCAGCAGTGTGGACAGAGAGACCCAGTACTTC
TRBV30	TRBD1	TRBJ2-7	CAWNPTGGLYEQYF	TGTGCCTGGAATCCGACAGGGGGCCTCTACGAGCAGTACTTC
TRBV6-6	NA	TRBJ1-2	CASSSTGSNYGYTF	TGTGCCAGCAGTTCTACAGGAAGTAACTATGGCTACACCTTC
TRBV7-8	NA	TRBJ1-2	CASSLRDAGYTF	TGTGCCAGCAGCTTACGGGATGCTGGCTACACCTTC
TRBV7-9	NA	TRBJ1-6	CASSLGRGPSPLHF	TGTGCCAGCAGCTTAGGTAGAGGGCCCTCACCCCTCCACTTT
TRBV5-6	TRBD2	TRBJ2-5	CASSLEVEWRGERETQYF	TGTGCCAGCAGCTTGGAGGTCGAATGGCGGGGGGAGCGGGAGACCCAGTACTTC
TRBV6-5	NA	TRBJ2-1	CASSYSVRDEQFF	TGTGCCAGCAGTTACTCAGTCCGGGATGAGCAGTTCTTC
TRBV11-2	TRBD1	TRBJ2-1	CASSRTGQGAYNEQFF	TGTGCCAGCAGCCGTACGGGACAGGGGGCCTACAATGAGCAGTTCTTC
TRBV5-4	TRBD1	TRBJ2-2	CASSLGQGNTGELFF	TGTGCCAGCAGCTTGGGACAGGGAAACACCGGGGAGCTGTTTTTT
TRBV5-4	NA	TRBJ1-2	CASSQRSYYGYTF	TGTGCCAGCAGCCAACGGTCATACTATGGCTACACCTTC
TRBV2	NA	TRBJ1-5	CASSLQGGNQPQHF	TGTGCCAGCAGTCTACAGGGCGGCAATCAGCCCCAGCATTTT
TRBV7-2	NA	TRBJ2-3	CASSLSTGRTQYF	TGTGCCAGCAGCTTATCAACAGGGCGGACGCAGTATTTT
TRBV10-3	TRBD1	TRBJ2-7	CAIRLTGSSYEQYF	TGTGCCATCAGGCTGACAGGGAGCTCCTACGAGCAGTACTTC
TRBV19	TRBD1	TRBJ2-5	CASSMGQSETQYF	TGTGCCAGTAGTATGGGACAGTCAGAGACCCAGTACTTC
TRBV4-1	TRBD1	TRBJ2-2	CASRRQGTNTGELFF	TGCGCCAGCAGGCGACAGGGGACGAACACCGGGGAGCTGTTTTTT
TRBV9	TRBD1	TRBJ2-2	CASSVAAQGRTGELFF	TGTGCCAGCAGCGTAGCAGCACAGGGGCGGACCGGGGAGCTGTTTTTT
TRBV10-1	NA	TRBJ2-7	CASSAPGGGSYEQYF	TGCGCCAGCAGTGCCCCTGGGGGAGGATCCTACGAGCAGTACTTC
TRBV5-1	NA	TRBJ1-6	CASRPAGDDSPLHF	TGCGCCAGCAGACCGGCGGGGGATGACTCACCCCTCCACTTT
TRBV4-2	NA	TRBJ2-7	CASSQEAGKGISYEQYF	TGTGCCAGCAGCCAAGAGGCGGGTAAGGGTATCTCCTACGAGCAGTACTTC
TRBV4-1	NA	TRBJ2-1	CASSDAAVSYNEQFF	TGCGCCAGCAGCGATGCGGCCGTCTCCTACAATGAGCAGTTCTTC
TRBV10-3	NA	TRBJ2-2	CATMRTDGVGELFF	TGTGCCACCATGAGGACTGACGGGGTCGGGGAGCTGTTTTTT
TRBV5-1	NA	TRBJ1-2	CASSLGDLVLSYGYTF	TGCGCCAGCAGCTTGGGCGATTTAGTTCTTAGCTATGGCTACACCTTC
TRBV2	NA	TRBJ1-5	CASRHDSGQPQHF	TGTGCCAGCAGACATGACAGTGGCCAGCCCCAGCATTTT
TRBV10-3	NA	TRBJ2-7	CAIRADRSSYEQYF	TGTGCCATCAGAGCCGACAGGTCTTCCTACGAGCAGTACTTC
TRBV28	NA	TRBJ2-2	CASSSGEVTGELFF	TGTGCCAGCAGTTCCGGGGAGGTTACCGGGGAGCTGTTTTTT
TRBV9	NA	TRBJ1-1	CASSVGDKLRTEAFF	TGTGCCAGCAGCGTAGGAGATAAACTTCGGACTGAAGCTTTCTTT
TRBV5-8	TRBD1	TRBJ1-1	CAITGGVNTEAFF	TGTGCCATAACAGGGGGCGTGAACACTGAAGCTTTCTTT
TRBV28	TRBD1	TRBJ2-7	CASSLSGTGVPSYEQYF	TGTGCCAGCAGTTTATCTGGGACAGGGGTTCCGTCCTACGAGCAGTACTTC
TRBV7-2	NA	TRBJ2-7	CASSLVLAMHEQYF	TGTGCCAGCAGCTTAGTCCTAGCGATGCACGAGCAGTACTTC
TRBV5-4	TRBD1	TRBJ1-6	CASSLEAGGSYNSPLHF	TGTGCCAGCAGCTTGGAAGCAGGGGGCTCGTATAATTCACCCCTCCACTTT
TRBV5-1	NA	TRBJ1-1	CASSPTGTTNTEAFF	TGCGCCAGCAGCCCCACCGGGACAACTAACACTGAAGCTTTCTTT
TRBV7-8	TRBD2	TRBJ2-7	CASSFSREGGEQYF	TGTGCCAGCAGCTTTTCTCGGGAGGGAGGTGAGCAGTACTTC
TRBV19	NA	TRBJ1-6	CASSMAFAGAAPPHF	TGTGCCAGTAGTATGGCTTTCGCAGGGGCCGCACCCCCCCACTTT
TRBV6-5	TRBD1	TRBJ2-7	CASSPSGTGNYEQYF	TGTGCCAGCAGTCCGTCCGGGACAGGGAACTACGAGCAGTACTTC
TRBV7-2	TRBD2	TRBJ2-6	CASSSRLAGGPGANVLTF	TGTGCCAGCAGCTCCCGACTAGCGGGGGGGCCTGGGGCCAACGTCCTGACTTTC
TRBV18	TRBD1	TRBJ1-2	CASSPTGAENGYTF	TGTGCCAGCTCACCGACAGGGGCGGAAAATGGCTACACCTTC
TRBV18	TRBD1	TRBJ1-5	CASSKTGVSSGSRQPQHF	TGTGCCAGCTCGAAGACAGGGGTCTCCTCAGGAAGTCGGCAGCCCCAGCATTTT
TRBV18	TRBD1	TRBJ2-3	CASSLYRQGASSTDTQYF	TGTGCCAGCTCACTGTATAGACAGGGGGCCTCTAGCACAGATACGCAGTATTTT
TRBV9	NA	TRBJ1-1	CASSVATVSNTEAFF	TGTGCCAGCAGCGTAGCTACAGTTTCAAACACTGAAGCTTTCTTT